Following are 11 T cell receptor beta chains from one sample sequenced in a study of beta chain features in type 1 diabetes. Overall study results and limits: Type 1 diabetes patients showed a moderate but significant shortening of TCRB CDR3s in all four CD4+ subsets.

What these receptors recognize is not known. Sequencing targeted expressed TCRB transcripts, as all isolated RNA had been reverse transcribed. TCRdb's copy holds only in-frame clones and misses some; the assay was immunoSEQ multiplex PCR. This sample yields some 370,000 clones, of which 9.5% to 10% are seen a single time; 0.45% to 0.65% belongs to the top ten. Material: central memory CD4+ T cells from blood. The receptors shown here come from a man aged 30-40 years with type 1 diabetes.

As regards this clone: A single base is all that separates this from a far larger clone, so a read error is likely. The same CDR3 also results from other DNA sequences found in this sample. J is TRBJ1-2 and V is TRBV30, with 7 bases matching TRBD1. The CDR3 length is 14 residues. Germline V lookup: CDR1 GTSNPN, CDR2 SVGIG (reference sequence). Germline trimming cut 4 bases from V and 4 bases from J; bases unmatched to any gene: 9. The CDR3 protein is CAWTRDSKGYGYTF. For the CDR3, the DNA is TGTGCCTGGACCAGGGACAGCAAGGGCTATGGCTACACCTTC.

This clone was observed a handful of times. This chain joins TRBV10-3 and TRBJ2-7; D is undetermined. CDR1 ENHRY and CDR2 SYGVKD come from the germline V gene. The length of the CDR3 is 15 residues. The ends were cut back, 3 bases at V and 0 bases at J, with 12 bases in the middle. CDR3 in amino acids: CAISDSSQSSYEQYF. The CDR3 coding sequence is TGTGCCATCAGTGATAGCAGCCAGAGCTCCTACGAGCAGTACTTC.

This clone has more than one count but fewer than ten. The CDR3 bases are TGTGCCAGCAGCTCTGTTTCTCGATCCTACGAGCAGTACTTC. As protein: CASSSVSRSYEQYF. The J gene is TRBJ2-7, the V gene TRBV11-2; D is uncertain. The V gene's germline CDR1 is SGHAT and CDR2 FQNNGV. The V and J ends lost 4 bases and 1 base respectively, with 11 bases between them. This CDR3 is built from 14 residues. Full variable domain (missing parts from reference TRBV11-2 and TRBJ2-7): EAGVAQSPRYKIIEKRQSVAFWCNPISGHATLYWYQQILGQGPKLLIQFQNNGVVDDSQLPKDRFSAERLKGVDSTLKIQPAKLEDSAVYLCASSSVSRSYEQYFGPGTRLTVT.

This clone has ten or more counts. Other DNA sequences from this sample encode an identical CDR3 as well. This chain connects TRBV28 to TRBJ1-4; weak D call: TRBD1 (5 bases). There are 13 residues in the CDR3. Trimming removed 6 bases at V and 3 bases at J, with 8 bases between. Germline lookup yields CDR1 MDHEN and CDR2 SYDVKM. The DNA of the CDR3 is TGTGCCAGCAGGAGGGGTCCTAATGAAAAACTGTTTTTT. Its protein product is CASRRGPNEKLFF.

The genes are TRBV5-6 and TRBJ2-2, with D tentatively TRBD1 (6 bases). Germline V gene lookup returns CDR1 SGHDT and CDR2 YYEEEE. CDR3 length: 14 residues. Deletions cut 3 bases from V and 7 bases from J, with 13 bases between. CDR3: CASSSPGGFGELFF. The CDR3 DNA reads TGTGCCAGCAGCTCCCCTGGGGGCTTCGGGGAGCTGTTTTTT.

This clone has only one observation. CDR3: CASSLSGLGGYTF. The CDR3 DNA follows: TGTGCCAGCAGCTTATCAGGGCTGGGAGGCTACACCTTC. The J gene is TRBJ1-2, the V gene TRBV7-2; D is possibly TRBD1 (5 bases). The CDR3 consists of 13 residues. The V gene's germline CDR1 is SGHTA and CDR2 FQGNSA. Trimming shortened V by 2 bases and J by 8 bases, and 12 bases separated the two germline ends.

The V and J genes are TRBV7-8 and TRBJ2-3; the D gene is possibly TRBD1 (6 bases). The CDR3 is made up of 15 amino acids. CDR1 and CDR2 from the germline V gene are SGHVS and FQNEAQ. Trimming pared 1 base from V and 2 bases from J, leaving 10 bases between. The CDR3 loop reads CASSLEQGFTDTQYF. The DNA of the CDR3 is TGTGCCAGCAGCTTAGAACAGGGATTCACAGATACGCAGTATTTT.

This rearrangement joins TRBV14 to TRBJ2-5; maybe TRBD2 (6 bases). Germline CDR1 and CDR2: SGHDN and FVKESK. V shed 4 bases and J shed 5 bases, with 11 bases lying between them. The CDR3 consists of 13 residues. Written as DNA, the CDR3 is TGTGCCAGCAGCCCCACGGGGGTGGAGACCCAGTACTTC. Translating gives CASSPTGVETQYF.

This chain uses TRBV5-1 with TRBJ2-1, with TRBD2 matching over 7 bases. Germline assignment: CDR1 SGHRS and CDR2 YFSETQ. The CDR3 is 14 amino acids. After removal of 1 base from V and 4 bases from J, the junction contained 2 bases not matched to a gene. The CDR3 region has the DNA TGCGCCAGCAGCTTGACTAGCGCTTACAATGAGCAGTTCTTC. This gives the protein CASSLTSAYNEQFF.

The chain joins TRBV7-2 to TRBJ2-7, with TRBD2 matching over 13 bases. Germline lookup yields CDR1 SGHTA and CDR2 FQGNSA. Trimming took 5 bases from V and 6 from J; bases not matched to a gene: 7. The CDR3 length is 15 residues. CDR3 in DNA: TGTGCCAGCAGCCCATGGACTAGCGGGAGCTCCGAGCAGTACTTC. This sequence encodes CASSPWTSGSSEQYF.

The table lists this clone with a few counts. The V call is TRBV19, the J call TRBJ2-2; 8 bases are a match to TRBD1. The CDR3 contains 15 residues. Germline V gene lookup returns CDR1 LNHDA and CDR2 SQIVND (reference sequence). Losses at the gene ends were 5 bases for V and 3 bases for J; bases not matched to a gene: 5. The CDR3 nucleotides are TGTGCCAGTAGTTCGGACAGGGTAGACACCGGGGAGCTGTTTTTT. Residues: CASSSDRVDTGELFF.